This is a list of T cell receptor beta chains from one sample in a study of control samples from healthy donors and cancer patients. Only in-frame clones appear in the TCRdb table, and some are missing; sequencing was by immunoSEQ multiplex PCR. Of about 180,000 clones in the sample, around 94% were seen once. Sample: blood. These receptors were taken from a man aged 30 to 39 in good health. Each CDR3 is given with its conserved first and last residue. A D gene is named only where the DNA matches it firmly. Size tells how often a clone was seen (once, few, many) or the class of an expanded clone, and some rows leave it out.

size,V,D,J,DNA,CDR3
.,TRBV10-1,TRBD2,TRBJ2-3,TGCGCCAGCAGTACCCAGGGAAGCGGGGGCACAGATACGCAGTATTTT,CASSTQGSGGTDTQYF
.,TRBV10-2,TRBD1,TRBJ2-5,TGCGCCAGCAGTGCTGTGACAGGGGACTACCAAGAGACCCAGTACTTC,CASSAVTGDYQETQYF
.,TRBV14,.,TRBJ2-1,TGTGCCAGCAGCCAAGATCTCATCAATGAGCAGTTCTTC,CASSQDLINEQFF
.,TRBV18,TRBD1,TRBJ1-1,TGTGCCAGCTCACCACCCCGCCCTGGTTCAGGGGGCCACACTGAAGCTTTCTTT,CASSPPRPGSGGHTEAFF
.,TRBV27,.,TRBJ1-5,TGTGCCAGCAGTTTCTCTAATCAGCCCCAGCATTTT,CASSFSNQPQHF
.,TRBV7-9,TRBD2,TRBJ2-7,TGTGCCAGCAGTTTCGGACTAGCGGGAGCTGGAGAGCAGTACTTC,CASSFGLAGAGEQYF
.,TRBV18,.,TRBJ2-1,TGTGCCAGCTCGCCTTTTCAGGGAGGAGATGAGCAGTTCTTC,CASSPFQGGDEQFF
.,TRBV30,TRBD1,TRBJ1-2,TGTGCCTGGAGAACAGGGGCCTATGGCTACACCTTC,CAWRTGAYGYTF
once,TRBV5-1,.,TRBJ1-5,TGCGCCAGCAGCTCGGGCCAGGGGAATCAGCCCCAGCATTTT,CASSSGQGNQPQHF
.,TRBV5-1,TRBD2,TRBJ2-1,TGCGCCAGCAGCTTGAGACTAGCGGGGGACAATGAGCAGTTCTTC,CASSLRLAGDNEQFF
.,TRBV18,.,TRBJ1-1,TGTGCCAGCTCAAGTACGGGGAACACTGAAGCTTTCTTT,CASSSTGNTEAFF
once,TRBV4-3,.,TRBJ1-3,TGCGCCAGCAGCCAAGATCGGCTGGTGGGAGCCGGAAACACCATATATTTT,CASSQDRLVGAGNTIYF
once,TRBV9,.,TRBJ2-3,TGTGCCAGCAGCGTAGGCGGGCCAGATACGCAGTATTTT,CASSVGGPDTQYF
.,TRBV11-2,TRBD1,TRBJ1-3,TGTGCCAGCAGCTTCGCCCAGGACAGGTCTGGAAACACCATATATTTT,CASSFAQDRSGNTIYF
.,TRBV14,.,TRBJ1-2,TGTGCCAGCAGCCAAGCACCACAGGGATTCTATGGCTACACCTTC,CASSQAPQGFYGYTF
once,TRBV19,TRBD1,TRBJ2-1,TGTGCCAGTAGTACCGGGGACAGGGTTCTCACAAGCGATGAGCAGTTCTTC,CASSTGDRVLTSDEQFF
.,TRBV5-8,.,TRBJ2-6,TGTGCCAGCAGCCCATTGTCGAGTCGATCTGGGGCCAACGTCCTGACTTTC,CASSPLSSRSGANVLTF
.,TRBV10-3,.,TRBJ1-2,TGTGCCATCAGCCCCGGGGAGGCAGGGGTTGGTCCCGTTGATGGCTACACCTTC,CAISPGEAGVGPVDGYTF
.,TRBV11-2,.,TRBJ1-6,TGTGCCAGCAGCTTGATGACCGGCCTTAATTCACCCCTCCACTTT,CASSLMTGLNSPLHF
few,TRBV6-5,.,TRBJ1-6,TGTGCCAGCAGAGATACAGGGTTCTCACCCCTCCACTTT,CASRDTGFSPLHF
.,TRBV6-1,.,TRBJ1-5,TGTGCCAGCACAGGGGCACTCTATCAGCCCCAGCATTTT,CASTGALYQPQHF
.,TRBV5-8,.,TRBJ1-3,TGTGCCAGCAGGAGGGACTTCAGCTCTGGAAACACCATATATTTT,CASRRDFSSGNTIYF
.,TRBV6-2/TRBV6-3,.,TRBJ1-1,TGTGCCAGCAGTCAAAGGGGCGGGACTGAAGCTTTCTTT,CASSQRGGTEAFF
.,TRBV30,.,TRBJ1-2,TGTGCCTGGAGTTCGACCTTCCTATATGGCTACACCTTC,CAWSSTFLYGYTF
.,TRBV9,TRBD1,TRBJ2-3,TGTGCCAGCAGCGTAAGGGGACAGGTCGCCGAGGGGCAGTATTTT,CASSVRGQVAEGQYF
.,TRBV3-1/TRBV3-2,.,TRBJ2-5,TGTGCCAGCAGCCAAGATCCAGGTCTGGACTCAAGCCAGTACTTC,CASSQDPGLDSSQYF
.,TRBV10-2,.,TRBJ1-1,TGCGCCAGCAGTGAGGGTGGGAACACTGAAGCTTTCTTT,CASSEGGNTEAFF
.,TRBV4-2,.,TRBJ2-7,TGTGCCAGCAGCCAAGACATCGGGGAAGGTCTGCAGTACTTC,CASSQDIGEGLQYF
.,TRBV7-2,TRBD2,TRBJ2-5,TGTGCCAGCAGCTTAGTTGTGAGCGGGGGGGCCTTGAAGACCCAGTACTTC,CASSLVVSGGALKTQYF
.,TRBV20-1,.,TRBJ1-2,TGCAGCCTAAGTGGCTACACCTTC,CSLSGYTF
.,TRBV20-1,.,TRBJ1-1,TGCAGTGCTAGACCTTACACTGAAGCTTTCTTT,CSARPYTEAFF
.,TRBV16,.,TRBJ1-5,TGTGCCAGCAGAACAGGTGGGGATCAGCCCCAGCATTTT,CASRTGGDQPQHF
.,TRBV5-8,TRBD1,TRBJ2-7,TGTGCCAGCAGCTTCGGACAGGGCTGGGACGAGCAGTACTTC,CASSFGQGWDEQYF
once,TRBV3-1/TRBV3-2,TRBD1,TRBJ1-4,TGTGCCAGCAGCCAAGCAGGGACAGGGGGAGAAAAACTGTTTTTT,CASSQAGTGGEKLFF
.,TRBV18,.,TRBJ2-5,TGTGCCAGCTCACCATTAGGACAGTTGCAAGAGACCCAGTACTTC,CASSPLGQLQETQYF
once,TRBV6-6,TRBD2,TRBJ2-5,TGTGCCAGCAGTCCTGGGGTAGCGGGAGGTCCTCACCAAGAGACCCAGTACTTC,CASSPGVAGGPHQETQYF
.,TRBV2,.,TRBJ1-1,TGTGCCAGCAGTGAAAGGGGTTTCACTGAAGCTTTCTTT,CASSERGFTEAFF
.,TRBV5-1,.,TRBJ1-2,TGCGCCAGCAGCGTTGACAGGTTTGGCTACACCTTC,CASSVDRFGYTF
.,TRBV15,.,TRBJ2-5,TGTGCCACCAGCAGCGGGAGCCAAGAGACCCAGTACTTC,CATSSGSQETQYF
.,TRBV25-1,.,TRBJ1-1,TGTGCCAGTGGACACTTCACTGAAGCTTTCTTT,CASGHFTEAFF
.,TRBV28,TRBD1,TRBJ1-2,TGTGCCAGCAGGGACAGGGGGGCTAACTATGGCTACACCTTC,CASRDRGANYGYTF
.,TRBV19,.,TRBJ2-7,TGTGCCAGTAGTCTCGGTGGAGTGGGGTCCTACGAGCAGTACTTC,CASSLGGVGSYEQYF